This TCR beta chain was recovered during a study of T cell repertoires in cytomegalovirus infection. Study-wide context: Matching HLA type and CMV infection were both indicated by public TCR beta signatures.

TCRdb reanalysed the reads using MiXCR and keeps one entry per CDR3 protein. The sample carries approximately 120,000 distinct CDR3 sequences, roughly a third recorded once. Study findings and constraints: HLA-C-restricted, CMV-specific TCR beta clonotypes were dominant ex vivo. Adding up the frequency of public TCR beta families identified people who carried CMV plus the relevant HLA.

The CDR3 is 16 amino acids. Germline V gives CDR1 SSHAT, CDR2 FNYEAQ (reference sequence). This clonotype was observed many times. Its antigen is currently unknown. Relative to the germline gene, one junction end is altered; a read error may explain this. This receptor was identified in a human donor in good health (CMV status not recorded). Some clones in this sample may be carry-over from other donors' samples. This chain links TRBV7-7 with TRBJ2-5; 9 bases fit TRBD1. The starting material was CD8+ T cells from cultured PBMCs, obtained from culture after CMV antigen stimulation. The CDR3 coding sequence is TGTGCTAGCAGCTTAGGGACAGGGAGCCCCCAAGAGACCCAGTACTTC. It specifies CASSLGTGSPQETQYF.